This T cell receptor beta chain was sequenced in a study of cytomegalovirus exposure and HLA in healthy donors. In the study overall: The 130 or so validation repertoires, a later analysis reported, used the same platform as the 550 to 700 repertoires from the first cohort. Overall study results and limits: In the roughly 130 validation repertoires, a later analysis found that first-cohort TCR clusters tended to co-occur.

Profiled with immunoSEQ multiplex PCR; TCRdb holds only in-frame clones, not every one. The profile shows about 58,000 clones, under 95% of them singletons. This CDR3 has 15 residues. Germline V lookup: CDR1 SEHNR, CDR2 FQNEAQ (reference sequence). J gave up 3 bases and V 2 bases, and 2 bases lay outside the gene matches. Concerning this clone: Its target is unknown.

The source is a man younger than 30 in good health and CMV-seronegative. The sequencing input was PBMCs. The V gene is TRBV7-9, the J gene TRBJ2-2; 8 bases agree with TRBD1. This chain's CDR3 is CASSLQGAYTGELFF. In DNA form, the CDR3 reads TGTGCCAGCAGCTTACAGGGGGCCTACACCGGGGAGCTGTTTTTT.